This T cell receptor beta chain was documented in a study of cytomegalovirus exposure and HLA in healthy donors. The study, taken as a whole, reports: Most observed TCR sequences were rare, whereas some public TCRs were detected in many donors. Later genetic work tied a missense DCLRE1C variant to beta-chain V and J trimming. Rates of TCR association differed by HLA locus in a later analysis, with DRB1 highest and HLA-C lowest. Later analysis identified about 17,000 TCR beta sequences associated with HLA alleles, using a false discovery rate threshold of 0.05.

CDR3 length equals 15 residues. Germline V gene sequence: CDR1 MNHNS, CDR2 SASEGT. Trimming pared 7 bases from V and 1 base from J, leaving 13 bases between. Primers included in the PCR were 60 Vbeta and 13 Jbeta primers. TCRdb's copy holds only in-frame clones and misses some; the assay was immunoSEQ multiplex PCR. The sample lists over 200,000 clones, approximately 90% seen once, with approximately 1% in the top ten. Concerning this clone itself: Antigen specificity is unknown.

The chain couples TRBV6-1 to TRBJ2-2; D ambiguous. This clonotype originated in a woman in her late teens or twenties in good health and CMV-seronegative. The sample comprised PBMCs. The chain's CDR3 is CASKRDIGNTGELFF. The CDR3 region has the DNA TGTGCCAGCAAAAGAGATATCGGGAACACCGGGGAGCTGTTTTTT.